Many counts were recorded for the clone carrying this TCR beta chain. What it binds is unknown. This sample was taken from a study of response to subunit inactivated influenza vaccine. A single record per CDR3 protein comes from TCRdb applying MiXCR to the RT-PCR reads. Here the sample spans 450,000 to 600,000 distinct CDR3 sequences, about 7.2% being singletons. Study conclusions and caveats: Researchers suggested that each seasonal influenza vaccination recruits few new T cells.

This TCR was sampled from a man between 50 and 75 years old who received an inactivated influenza vaccine. Sequences were derived from PBMCs from blood, sampled 23 to 25 months after vaccination.

The CDR3: CASSLSGGGGNEQFF. The CDR3 nucleotides are TGCGCCAGCAGCTTGAGCGGCGGGGGAGGGAATGAGCAGTTCTTC. The genes are TRBV5-1 and TRBJ2-1, with 7 bases that match TRBD2. J was trimmed by 7 bases and V by 1 base; bases with no gene match: 8. This CDR3 has 15 amino acids. CDR1 and CDR2 from the germline V gene are SGHRS and YFSETQ.